The 4 T cell receptor beta chains presented below share a single source sample, sequenced in a study of Ad26.COV2.S vaccination and SARS-CoV-2 variants. TCRdb's copy holds only in-frame clones and misses some; the assay was immunoSEQ multiplex PCR. The sample yields around 250,000 clones, 87% seen once. Stated treatment: approximately 18 received Ad26.COV2.S at low or high dose, single or two shots; several received placebo; per-sample allocation not given. The investigators took samples on day 63 after the first vaccine or placebo injection. Sample: peripheral blood, taken in a trial of Ad26.COV2.S vaccine versus placebo. These receptors came from a person aged 18-65 years who received the Ad26.COV2.S COVID-19 vaccine or a placebo.

V and J are TRBV5-4 and TRBJ1-1; D is unresolved. The V gene lost 2 bases and the J gene lost 3 bases, with 14 bases spanning the gap. The germline V gene encodes CDR1 SGHNT and CDR2 YYREEE (reference sequence). The CDR3 runs 15 residues. The CDR3 bases are TGTGCCAGCAGCTTATTGTCGCCAGTGTACACTGAAGCTTTCTTT. Amino acid sequence: CASSLLSPVYTEAFF. The variable domain in full, completed from reference TRBV5-4 and TRBJ1-1, reads ETGVTQSPTHLIKTRGQQVTLRCSSQSGHNTVSWYQQALGQGPQFIFQYYREEENGRGNFPPRFSGLQFPNYSSELNVNALELDDSALYLCASSLLSPVYTEAFFGQGTRLTVV.

The V and J genes are TRBV5-1 and TRBJ2-5; D may correspond to TRBD1 or TRBD2 (5 bases each). Trimming left V 4 bases short and J 4 bases short, with 8 bases between. Germline V CDR1 and CDR2: SGHRS, YFSETQ. The length of the CDR3 is 12 residues. CDR3 amino acids: CASSRGVETQYF. CDR3 bases: TGCGCCAGCAGCCGAGGGGTAGAGACCCAGTACTTC. The full variable domain, in which reference TRBV5-1 and TRBJ2-5 provide the parts outside the CDR3, is KAGVTQTPRYLIKTRGQQVTLSCSPISGHRSVSWYQQTPGQGLQFLFEYFSETQRNKGNFPGRFSGRQFSNSRSEMNVSTLELGDSALYLCASSRGVETQYFGPGTRLLVL.

There are a few counts of this clone. CDR3 residues: CASSRTNTEAFF. In DNA form, the CDR3 reads TGTGCCAGCAGTCGAACGAACACTGAAGCTTTCTTT. This chain links TRBV27 with TRBJ1-1, with no clear D. Germline assignment: CDR1 MNHEY and CDR2 SMNVEV (reference sequence). V was clipped by 5 bases and J by 1 base, with 5 bases between them. The CDR3 totals 12 residues.

The gene calls are TRBV30 and TRBJ2-2, with 10 bases matching TRBD2. This CDR3 contains 18 residues. Germline loops: CDR1 GTSNPN, CDR2 SVGIG (reference sequence). With 0 bases clipped from V and 3 bases from J, the junction kept 10 bases outside the gene matches. The CDR3 coding sequence is TGTGCCTGGAGTGTAATGCTAGCGGGAGTGAGGGACACCGGGGAGCTGTTTTTT. Translating gives CAWSVMLAGVRDTGELFF.